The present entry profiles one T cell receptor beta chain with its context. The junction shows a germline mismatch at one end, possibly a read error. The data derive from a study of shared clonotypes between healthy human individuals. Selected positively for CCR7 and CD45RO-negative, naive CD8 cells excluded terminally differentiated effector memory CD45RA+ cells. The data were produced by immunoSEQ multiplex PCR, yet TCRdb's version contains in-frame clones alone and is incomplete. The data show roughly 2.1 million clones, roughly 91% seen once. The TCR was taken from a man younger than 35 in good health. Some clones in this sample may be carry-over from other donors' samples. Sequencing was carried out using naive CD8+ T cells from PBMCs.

The CDR3 DNA reads as TGCAGCGTTGAATCGGGACAGGGTGAGGACTTC. It encodes CSVESGQGEDF. The gene calls are TRBV29-1 and TRBJ2-5; 9 bases fit TRBD1. Germline CDR1 reads SQVTM; CDR2 reads ANQGSEA. The CDR3 is 11 amino acids.